This T cell receptor (beta chain) was observed in a study of blood T cell repertoires in COVID-19. Looking at the study overall: The United States, Italy and Spain supplied acute and convalescent COVID-19 samples. PBMCs, B-cell-depleted T cells, or T cells provided the cDNA or gDNA that made up the material.

The V segment lost 5 bases and the J segment 4 bases; nucleotides outside the gene matches: 8. The germline CDR1 and CDR2 sequences are SGHTA and FQGTGA. This CDR3 contains 16 residues. Original data processing: Estimation of nucleated cell counts was performed using reference gene primer amplification. The method was immunoSEQ multiplex PCR; TCRdb's version includes in-frame clones alone and lacks a portion of them. For V, J and clone size, that table is used; D and trimming come from the DNA. Of tens of thousands of clones listed, roughly 90% are singletons. This sequence was found in an elderly woman with acute or convalescent COVID-19. Specimen: peripheral blood. The V call is TRBV7-3, the J call TRBJ2-2, with TRBD2 matching over 9 bases. DNA of the CDR3: TGTGCCAGCAGCCTTGGGGGTAGCGGGGGCACCGGGGAGCTGTTTTTT. It specifies CASSLGGSGGTGELFF.